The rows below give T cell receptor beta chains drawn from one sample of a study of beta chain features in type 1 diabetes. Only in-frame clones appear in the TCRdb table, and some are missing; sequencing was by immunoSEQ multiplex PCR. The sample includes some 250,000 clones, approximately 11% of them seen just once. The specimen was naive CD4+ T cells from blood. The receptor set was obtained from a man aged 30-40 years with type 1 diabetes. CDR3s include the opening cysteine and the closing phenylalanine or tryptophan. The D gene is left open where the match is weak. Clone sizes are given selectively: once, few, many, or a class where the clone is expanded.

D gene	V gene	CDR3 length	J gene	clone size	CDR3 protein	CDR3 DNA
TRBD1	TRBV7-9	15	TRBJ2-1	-	CASSFGQGAYNEQFF	TGTGCCAGCAGCTTTGGACAGGGGGCTTACAATGAGCAGTTCTTC
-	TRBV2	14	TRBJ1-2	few	CASSAGNSVIVYTF	TGTGCCAGCAGTGCGGGGAACTCAGTGATAGTCTACACCTTC
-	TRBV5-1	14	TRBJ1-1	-	CASSLDEVITEAFF	TGCGCCAGCAGCTTGGACGAGGTGATCACTGAAGCTTTCTTT
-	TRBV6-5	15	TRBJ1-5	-	CASSSKTGGNTPQHF	TGTGCCAGCAGTTCAAAAACAGGCGGCAATACGCCCCAGCATTTT
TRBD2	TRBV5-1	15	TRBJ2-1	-	CASRREPSGAVEQFF	TGCGCCAGCCGCAGGGAGCCTAGCGGGGCGGTTGAGCAGTTCTTC
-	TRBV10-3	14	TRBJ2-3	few	CAISGIRDTDTQYF	TGTGCCATCAGTGGAATCCGGGACACAGATACGCAGTATTTT
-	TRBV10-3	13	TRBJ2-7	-	CATYPGWPYEQYF	TGTGCCACCTACCCCGGGTGGCCCTACGAGCAGTACTTC
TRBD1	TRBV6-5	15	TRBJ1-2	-	CASSRTQGPSYGYTF	TGTGCCAGCAGCCGGACACAGGGGCCGAGCTATGGCTACACCTTC
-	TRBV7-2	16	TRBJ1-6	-	CASSPIPVINNSPLHF	TGTGCCAGCAGCCCGATTCCGGTGATCAATAATTCACCCCTCCACTTT
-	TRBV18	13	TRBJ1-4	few	CASSPPTREKLFF	TGTGCCAGCTCACCACCGACGCGGGAAAAACTGTTTTTT
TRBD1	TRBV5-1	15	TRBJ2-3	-	CASSSPRGLGDTQYF	TGCGCCAGCAGCTCTCCCAGGGGGCTGGGAGATACGCAGTATTTT
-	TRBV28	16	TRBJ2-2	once	CASSPSGLSGTGELFF	TGTGCCAGCAGTCCCTCGGGCCTGTCGGGGACCGGGGAGCTGTTTTTT
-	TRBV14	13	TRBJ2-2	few	CASSQSSTGELFF	TGTGCCAGCAGCCAAAGCTCCACCGGGGAGCTGTTTTTT
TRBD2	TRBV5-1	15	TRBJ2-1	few	CASSAGPGLANEQFF	TGCGCCAGCAGCGCGGGCCCGGGACTAGCGAACGAGCAGTTCTTC
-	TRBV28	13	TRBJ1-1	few	CASSWAGGRESFF	TGTGCCAGCAGTTGGGCGGGGGGAAGGGAAAGTTTCTTT
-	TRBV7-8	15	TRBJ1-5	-	CASSLGVLFNQPQHF	TGTGCCAGCAGCTTGGGAGTACTTTTCAATCAGCCCCAGCATTTT
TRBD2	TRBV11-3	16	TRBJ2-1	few	CASSPTSGTTYNEQFF	TGTGCCAGCAGCCCGACTAGCGGGACAACCTACAATGAGCAGTTCTTC
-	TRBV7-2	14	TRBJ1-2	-	CASSLQRAGNGYTF	TGTGCCAGCAGCTTACAAAGGGCAGGGAATGGCTACACCTTC
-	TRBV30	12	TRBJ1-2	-	CAWSILNYGYTF	TGTGCCTGGAGTATACTTAACTATGGCTACACCTTC
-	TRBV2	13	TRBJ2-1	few	CASSDFSGNEQFF	TGTGCCAGCAGTGACTTCTCAGGCAATGAGCAGTTCTTC
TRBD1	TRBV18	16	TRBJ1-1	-	CASSPSGDSMNTEAFF	TGTGCCAGCTCACCCTCCGGGGACAGCATGAACACTGAAGCTTTCTTT
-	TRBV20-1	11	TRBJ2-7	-	CSASGTYEQYF	TGCAGTGCTAGCGGGACCTACGAGCAGTACTTC
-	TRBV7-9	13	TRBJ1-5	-	CASRRQANQPQHF	TGTGCCAGCAGGCGACAGGCAAATCAGCCCCAGCATTTT
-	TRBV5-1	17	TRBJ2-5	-	CASSLPRQGGYQETQYF	TGCGCCAGCAGCTTGCCCAGACAGGGAGGCTACCAAGAGACCCAGTACTTC
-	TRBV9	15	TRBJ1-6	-	CASSSEGRSSSPLHF	TGTGCCAGCAGCTCAGAAGGCAGGTCATCTTCACCCCTCCACTTT
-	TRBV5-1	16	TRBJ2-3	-	CASSLALGASTDTQYF	TGCGCCAGCAGCTTGGCCTTAGGGGCGTCGACAGATACGCAGTATTTT
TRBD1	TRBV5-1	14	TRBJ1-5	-	CASSLVTGDQPQHF	TGCGCCAGCAGCTTGGTAACAGGGGATCAGCCCCAGCATTTT
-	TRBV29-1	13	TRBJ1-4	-	CSGGKGANEKLFF	TGCAGCGGGGGTAAGGGGGCTAATGAAAAACTGTTTTTT
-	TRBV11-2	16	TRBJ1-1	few	CASSLDRRGADTEAFF	TGTGCCAGCAGCTTAGATCGAAGGGGTGCGGACACTGAAGCTTTCTTT
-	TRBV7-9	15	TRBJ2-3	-	CASSLGSSSTDTQYF	TGTGCCAGCAGCTTAGGGAGTTCTAGCACAGATACGCAGTATTTT
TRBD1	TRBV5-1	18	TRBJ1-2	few	CASSLQPTAGQGAFGYTF	TGCGCCAGCAGCTTGCAGCCCACGGCTGGGCAGGGGGCGTTTGGCTACACCTTC
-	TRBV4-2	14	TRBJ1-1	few	CASSQEWAGGEAFF	TGTGCCAGCAGCCAAGAGTGGGCGGGGGGTGAAGCTTTCTTT
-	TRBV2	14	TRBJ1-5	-	CASTLQGSNQPQHF	TGTGCCAGCACCTTACAGGGTAGCAATCAGCCCCAGCATTTT
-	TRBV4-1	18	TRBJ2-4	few	CASSPQKGAEFAKNIQYF	TGCGCCAGCAGCCCCCAGAAAGGGGCGGAATTCGCCAAAAACATTCAGTACTTC
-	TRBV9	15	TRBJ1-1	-	CASSLTGYLNTEAFF	TGTGCCAGCAGCTTAACGGGGTATCTGAACACTGAAGCTTTCTTT
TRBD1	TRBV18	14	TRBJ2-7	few	CASSRDRGPYEQYF	TGTGCCAGCTCACGGGACAGGGGACCCTACGAGCAGTACTTC
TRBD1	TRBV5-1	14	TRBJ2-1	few	CASSPGQGYNEQFF	TGCGCCAGCAGCCCGGGACAGGGTTACAATGAGCAGTTCTTC
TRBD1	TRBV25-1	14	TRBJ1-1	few	CASRRGQLNTEAFF	TGTGCCAGCAGGAGGGGACAGCTGAACACTGAAGCTTTCTTT
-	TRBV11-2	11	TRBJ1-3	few	CASSLTGTIYF	TGTGCCAGCAGCTTAACAGGCACCATATATTTT
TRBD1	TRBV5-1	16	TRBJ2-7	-	CASSFAGGQGAFEQYF	TGCGCCAGCAGCTTTGCGGGGGGACAGGGGGCGTTCGAGCAGTACTTC
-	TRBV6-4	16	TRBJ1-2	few	CASSDLPGDGNYGYTF	TGTGCCAGCAGTGACCTCCCAGGTGACGGCAACTATGGCTACACCTTC
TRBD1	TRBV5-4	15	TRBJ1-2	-	CASSLDGQGAYGYTF	TGTGCCAGCAGCTTGGATGGACAGGGGGCCTATGGCTACACCTTC